Each of the 24 T cell receptor beta chains below was sequenced from the same sample in a study of blood T cells in healthy people across ages. The second PCR ran about 6 to 11 cycles with a sample-barcoded 5' primer and J-beta primers. TCRdb analysed the 5' RACE reads with MiXCR anew, one entry per CDR3 protein. The sample contains some 920,000 distinct CDR3 sequences, 51% of which appear only once. The material sequenced was blood. All receptors come from a woman aged 55-70 years in good health.

A few counts support this clonotype. The chain uses TRBV5-4 and TRBJ1-2, with 11 bases lining up with TRBD1. The CDR3 spans 16 residues. Germline V gene lookup returns CDR1 SGHNT and CDR2 YYREEE (reference sequence). V dropped 3 bases and J dropped 7; count of bases not matched to a gene: 11. CDR3 in DNA: TGTGCCAGCAGCTCACCAGGACAGGGGGCTTTGGGTGGCTACACCTTC. Its protein product is CASSSPGQGALGGYTF.

This clonotype was counted between two and nine times. The rearrangement joins TRBV12-3 or TRBV12-4 to TRBJ2-7; tentatively, D is TRBD2 (7 bases). Trimming took off 6 bases at V and 1 base at J, with 13 bases between the two ends. CDR3 length equals 14 residues. The chain's CDR3 is CASRRGGGSYEQYF. CDR3 sequence (DNA): TGTGCCAGCAGGAGAGGGGGGGGATCCTACGAGCAGTACTTC.

The chain employs TRBV3-1 and TRBJ2-5; tentative D call: TRBD2 (7 bases). The V gene lost 7 bases and the J gene lost 5 bases, with 17 bases spanning the gap. The CDR3 is 14 amino acids. Germline V CDR1 and CDR2: LGHDT, YNNKEL (reference sequence). CDR3 region: CASTPRGGRETQYF. CDR3 bases: TGTGCCAGCACCCCAAGGGGGGGACGGGAGACCCAGTACTTC.

The chain has TRBV28 and TRBJ2-7, with 11 nucleotides matching TRBD2. With 8 bases clipped from V and 7 bases from J, the junction kept 13 bases outside the gene matches. The germline V gene encodes CDR1 MDHEN and CDR2 SYDVKM. There are 15 residues in the CDR3. Written as DNA, the CDR3 is TGTGCCAGCGGAAGCTGGACTAGCGGGTCCCATGAGCAGTACTTC. This gives the protein CASGSWTSGSHEQYF.

This clonotype has only a few counts. J is TRBJ1-6 and V is TRBV10-2, with no clear D. There are 14 residues in the CDR3. Germline V gene data show CDR1 as WSHSY and CDR2 as SAAADI. Trimming pared 2 bases from V and 10 bases from J, leaving 12 bases between. Here the CDR3 reads CASSEVRALSPLHF. The CDR3 DNA sequence: TGCGCCAGCAGTGAGGTGAGGGCCCTCTCACCCCTCCACTTT.

CDR3 in amino acids: CSVASSGNTIYF. CDR3 bases: TGCAGCGTTGCTAGCTCTGGAAACACCATATATTTT. This chain uses TRBV29-1 with TRBJ1-3; D unresolved. The CDR3 loop spans 12 amino acids. Trimming left V 4 bases short and J 0 bases short, with 4 bases between. Looked up from germline, CDR1 is SQVTM and CDR2 is ANQGSEA. Looking up the rest from reference TRBV29-1 and TRBJ1-3 gives the full variable domain: SAVISQKPSRDICQRGTSLTIQCQVDSQVTMMFWYRQQPGQSLTLIATANQGSEATYESGFVIDKFPISRPNLTFSTLTVSNMSPEDSSIYLCSVASSGNTIYFGEGSWLTVV.

This clonotype was seen more than once but under ten times. The CDR3 loop reads CATSVTRSSTDTQYF. The CDR3 nucleotides read TGTGCCACCAGCGTAACGCGGTCTAGCACAGATACGCAGTATTTT. This rearrangement joins TRBV15 to TRBJ2-3; D ambiguous. The CDR3 length is 15 residues. The germline V gene has CDR1 LNHNV and CDR2 YYDKDF (reference sequence). V lost 5 bases and J 0 bases, leaving 12 bases between the germline ends.

In this sample, this clonotype turned up once. This chain connects TRBV25-1 to TRBJ2-4; 7 bases line up with TRBD2. The J call could be wrong; TRBJ2-7 is a better fit for the DNA end. Germline lookup yields CDR1 MGHDK and CDR2 SYGVNS. The CDR3 totals 16 residues. The CDR3 nucleotides read TGTGCCAGCAGTCTCCACCTAGCGGATACGGCCTACGAGCAGTACTTC. Residues: CASSLHLADTAYEQYF.

This chain joins TRBV20-1 and TRBJ2-3; possibly TRBD1 for D (6 bases). V lost 8 bases and J lost 3, with 21 bases in between. Per germline, CDR1 DFQATT and CDR2 SNEGSKA (reference sequence). The CDR3 extends over 15 amino acids. CDR3 coding DNA: TGCAGTACGAAGTTTGGGGGCTGGGAAACAGATACGCAGTATTTT. This encodes CSTKFGGWETDTQYF.

The genes are TRBV20-1 and TRBJ2-1, with 12 bases lining up with TRBD2. This CDR3 contains 14 residues. V was clipped by 6 bases and J by 7 bases; unmatched bases: 7. Germline assignment: CDR1 DFQATT and CDR2 SNEGSKA (reference sequence). The CDR3 coding sequence is TGCAGTGCCCGGACTAGCGGGATGGCTAATGAGCAGTTCTTC. Its protein is CSARTSGMANEQFF.

Here the CDR3 reads CASSQDRGTGPETQYF. CDR3 in DNA: TGCGCCAGCAGCCAAGATAGGGGGACAGGGCCCGAGACCCAGTACTTC. The J gene is TRBJ2-5, the V gene TRBV4-3; TRBD1 matches at 9 bases. The CDR3 runs to 16 residues. Germline V gives CDR1 LGHNA, CDR2 YSLEER. V shed 0 bases, J shed 5 bases, and the junction held 7 bases outside the gene matches.

V and J are TRBV4-2 and TRBJ2-1; 11 bases are a match to TRBD2. The CDR3 extends over 16 amino acids. V lost 0 bases, J lost 9 bases, and 7 bases stayed unmatched. CDR1 is LGHNA, CDR2 YNFKEQ, per germline. This chain's CDR3 is CASSQDGASGRTEQFF. In DNA, the CDR3 is TGTGCCAGCAGCCAAGATGGGGCTAGCGGGAGGACTGAGCAGTTCTTC.

This clonotype showed up just a few times. The chain links TRBV6-2 or TRBV6-3 to TRBJ2-7; the D is unclear. Trimming removed 7 bases from V and 0 bases from J, with 13 bases in between. Germline V gives CDR1 MNHEY, CDR2 SVGEGT. The CDR3 runs 14 residues. The DNA for the CDR3 is TGTGCCAGCAAGTCGAGAACAGACTCCTACGAGCAGTACTTC. This translates into CASKSRTDSYEQYF.

A remark on this clonotype: The junction departs from the called germline gene at one end, perhaps through a read error. This chain links TRBV18 with TRBJ2-5, with D possibly TRBD1 on 6 matching bases. CDR3 length: 13 residues. Looked up from germline, CDR1 is KGHSH and CDR2 is LQKENI. The CDR3 sequence: CASAPGQTETQYF. CDR3 coding DNA: TGTGCCAGCGCACCAGGACAGACGGAGACCCAGTACTTC.

This chain connects TRBV6-4 to TRBJ2-3; D may be TRBD1 (6 bases). CDR1 and CDR2 (germline): MRHNA, SNTAGT. V was pared by 2 bases and J by 0 bases, with 18 bases between. CDR3 length equals 18 residues. The CDR3, as DNA: TGTGCCAGCAGTGACCCGGGACACCCCCTAAGGAGCACAGATACGCAGTATTTT. Its protein is CASSDPGHPLRSTDTQYF.

This clonotype occurred a few times. J is TRBJ2-6 and V is TRBV2; TRBD1 matches at 7 bases. V lost 6 bases and J lost 0; bases outside the gene matches: 8. This CDR3 comprises 17 residues. Germline loops: CDR1 SNHLY, CDR2 FYNNEI. CDR3: CASRERTGRSGANVLTF. The CDR3 DNA reads as TGTGCCAGCAGGGAGAGGACAGGCCGCTCTGGGGCCAACGTCCTGACTTTC.

The V call is TRBV2, the J call TRBJ2-7; 11 nucleotides line up with TRBD2. The V and J ends lost 6 bases and 7 bases, in that order; junction bases with no gene match: 2. There are 12 residues in the CDR3. Germline V CDR1 and CDR2: SNHLY, FYNNEI. The CDR3 protein is CASSRLAGEQYF. The CDR3 DNA is TGTGCCAGCAGCAGACTAGCGGGGGAGCAGTACTTC. Using reference TRBV2 and TRBJ2-7 for the parts outside the CDR3, the full variable domain is EPEVTQTPSHQVTQMGQEVILRCVPISNHLYFYWYRQILGQKVEFLVSFYNNEISEKSEIFDDQFSVERPDGSNFTLKIRSTKLEDSAMYFCASSRLAGEQYFGPGTRLTVT.

The CDR3 nucleotides read TGTGCCAGCAATGACGGGACAGGGGGCAAAGATACGCAGTATTTT. Protein: CASNDGTGGKDTQYF. The genes are TRBV28 and TRBJ2-3; 12 bases agree with TRBD1. From germline, CDR1 is MDHEN and CDR2 SYDVKM. J gave up 5 bases and V 7 bases, and 7 bases lay outside the gene matches. This CDR3 has 15 amino acids.

This clonotype has a handful of counts. The CDR3 spells CASSQGIIAGGWETQYF. CDR3 DNA sequence: TGCGCCAGCAGCCAAGGAATTATAGCGGGAGGTTGGGAGACCCAGTACTTC. The V gene is TRBV4-1, the J gene TRBJ2-5, with 10 bases aligning to TRBD2. The CDR3 is 17 amino acids. CDR1 and CDR2 from the germline V gene are MGHRA and YSYEKL. The J segment lost 5 bases and the V segment lost 1 base, leaving 10 bases of the junction unmatched.

The rearrangement joins TRBV5-1 to TRBJ2-7; D remains ambiguous. V gave up 3 bases and J gave up 6 bases, with 13 bases separating them. CDR1 SGHRS and CDR2 YFSETQ come from the germline V gene. The CDR3 consists of 13 residues. CDR3 amino acids: CASSSSVGGEQYF. Here the CDR3 DNA reads TGCGCCAGCAGCTCCTCCGTAGGCGGCGAGCAGTACTTC.

This chain joins TRBV25-1 and TRBJ1-4; D is uncertain. CDR3 length: 13 residues. V lost 7 bases, J lost 7 bases, and 13 bases lay in between. The germline V gene encodes CDR1 MGHDK and CDR2 SYGVNS. In nucleotides, the CDR3 is TGTGCCAGCATGGTTGACTTCGGTGAAAAACTGTTTTTT. This sequence encodes CASMVDFGEKLFF.

The rearrangement joins TRBV6-2 or TRBV6-3 to TRBJ2-7; 8 bases are a match to TRBD2. There are 13 residues in the CDR3. Per germline, CDR1 MNHEY and CDR2 SVGEGT. V was pared by 7 bases and J by 7 bases, with 9 bases of the junction left unmatched. The DNA for the CDR3 is TGTGCCAGCACAAAGCGGGAGCGTAGGGAGCAGTACTTC. Translation gives CASTKRERREQYF.

The chain employs TRBV18 and TRBJ1-2; D remains unclear. Germline V gene lookup returns CDR1 KGHSH and CDR2 LQKENI. Trimming took 3 bases from V and 2 from J, leaving 7 bases between them. The CDR3 length is 13 residues. The CDR3 spells CASSPNRNYGYTF. The CDR3 DNA is TGTGCCAGCTCACCCAACAGAAACTATGGCTACACCTTC.

The V call is TRBV5-1, the J call TRBJ2-3; 9 bases map to TRBD1. The V and J ends lost 6 bases and 3 bases, in that order; junction bases with no gene match: 11. There are 16 residues in the CDR3. The germline gives CDR1 SGHRS, CDR2 YFSETQ. CDR3 nucleotide sequence: TGCGCCAGCACCGGCGGACAGGGGATGTTGACAGATACGCAGTATTTT. Protein product: CASTGGQGMLTDTQYF.